This T cell receptor (beta chain) was observed in a study of blood T cell repertoires in COVID-19 (TCRdb year 2020). With respect to the entire study: Samples covering the acute and convalescent phases of COVID-19 were provided by collaborators in the United States, Italy and Spain. The prospective study material was composed of cDNA or gDNA derived from T cells, B-cell-depleted T cells, or PBMCs. Deeply sampled blood TCRbeta repertoires from subjects exposed to, actively infected with, or recovered from COVID-19 were included in the dataset. A freely available public database, intended as a resource for researchers studying the immune response to SARS-CoV-2, is where the repertoires were released. The samples were drawn from the first 160 participants of the ongoing ImmuneRACE study and from 1,254 subjects provided by 6 global collaborators. Nearly every sample came with metadata listing a de-identified subject ID, COVID-19 status, age in years and sex. HLA class I and class II types, where available, came from metadata supplied by the sample provider rather than from assay-based typing. Findings and caveats that apply to the study as a whole: The amount of clinical and demographic metadata varied by source and participant and was provided uncurated.

A word on this clone: Its target antigen remains unknown. The input lacks base qualities; no much larger clone sits a single base away.

Collaborating institutions collected whole blood in K2EDTA tubes following their own protocols. For TCRbeta analysis, collaborator samples were shipped as frozen whole blood, as isolated PBMCs, or as DNA extracted from either sample type. TCRbeta CDR3 regions were amplified from genomic DNA by means of the immunoSEQ Assay, a bias-controlled multiplex PCR. As for the authors' bioinformatics: The number of nucleated cells in each sample was estimated from the amplification of reference gene primers within the assay. To quantify the absolute abundance of each unique TCRbeta CDR3 rearrangement, sequence reads were collapsed and filtered. For each sample, productive Simpson clonality was calculated as the square root of Simpson's diversity index over productive rearrangements. In its TCRdb copy, this immuneACCESS table keeps in-frame sequences only and misses some clones. Where compared with another copy, unresolved V genes explain less than half of these, and the others have no known cause. D and trimming come from the DNA, and the V and J calls and clone size come from that table. Counted in this sample were about 150,000 clones; around 80% of them appeared once. In total, the top ten clones hold 13% to 15% of the sample.

The V and J ends are trimmed by 4 bases and 0 bases, leaving 13 bases between them. The CDR3 has 17 amino acids, counting the end cysteine and phenylalanine. Solely the CDR3 DNA is kept, with 51 bases framed from the first base. CDR1 and CDR2 (LNHDA, SQIVND) derive from the germline V gene (reference sequence). Sample: peripheral blood. Here the chain combines TRBV19 and TRBJ2-6, and the D gene may be TRBD1, 6 bases matching. The clonotype comes from a human donor with acute or convalescent COVID-19. The donor label of this sample is uncertain. CDR3 protein: CASSKAGAPSGANVLTF. The base sequence is TGTGCCAGTAGTAAGGCAGGGGCTCCCTCTGGGGCCAACGTCCTGACTTTC. The CDR3, completed at both ends by the reference TRBV19 and TRBJ2-6 genes, gives the full variable domain DGGITQSPKYLFRKEGQNVTLSCEQNLNHDAMYWYRQDPGQGLRLIYYSQIVNDFQKGDIAEGYSVSREKKESFPLTVTSAQKNPTAFYLCASSKAGAPSGANVLTFGAGSRLTVL.